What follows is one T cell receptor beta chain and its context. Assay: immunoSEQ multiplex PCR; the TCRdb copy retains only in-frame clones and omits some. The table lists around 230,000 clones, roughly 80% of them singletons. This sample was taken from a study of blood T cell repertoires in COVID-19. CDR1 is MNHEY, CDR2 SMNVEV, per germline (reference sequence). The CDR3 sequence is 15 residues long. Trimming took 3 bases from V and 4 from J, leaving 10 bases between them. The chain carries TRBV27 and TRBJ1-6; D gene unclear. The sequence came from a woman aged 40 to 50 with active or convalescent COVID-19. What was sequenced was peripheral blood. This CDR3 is CASSLMGRYNSPLHF. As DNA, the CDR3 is TGTGCCAGCAGTTTGATGGGGAGGTATAATTCACCCCTCCACTTT.